The 9 T cell receptor beta chains below were found in one sample sequenced in a study of T cells in Graves' hyperthyroidism and ophthalmopathy. RNA transcripts gave rise to amplified TCR beta CDR3 regions. First-round RT-PCR of the TCR CDR3 relied on the HTBI primer set. Via MiXCR, TCRdb re-called the multiplex PCR reads, giving one row per CDR3 protein. The sample shows some 350,000 distinct CDR3 sequences, 12% to 15% of them seen only once. The specimen sequenced was blood. The receptor source for this set is a woman aged 55-69 years with Graves' ophthalmopathy.

This clonotype was detected many times. The rearrangement links TRBV5-6 to TRBJ2-5; 7 bases line up with TRBD2. V dropped 5 bases and J dropped 10; count of bases not matched to a gene: 17. The CDR3 contains 15 residues. In germline, CDR1 is SGHDT, CDR2 YYEEEE. CDR3 nucleotides: TGTGCCAGCAGTTGGAGCGGGACTAACCCAAGGGACCAGTACTTC. This codes for CASSWSGTNPRDQYF.

In its sample, this clonotype was seen many times. The J gene is TRBJ2-3, the V gene TRBV5-1, with 8 bases aligning to TRBD2. Looked up from germline, CDR1 is SGHRS and CDR2 is YFSETQ. V lost 1 base to trimming and J lost 6 bases; unmatched junction nucleotides: 10. The CDR3 extends over 16 amino acids. The CDR3: CASSLQPAGDSDTQYF. Here the CDR3 DNA reads TGCGCCAGCAGCTTGCAACCAGCGGGAGACTCGGATACGCAGTATTTT.

This clonotype appeared a few times. The V gene is TRBV14, the J gene TRBJ2-1; no clear D gene. The CDR3 is made up of 14 amino acids. Trimming pared 1 base from V and 8 bases from J, leaving 12 bases between. CDR1 SGHDN and CDR2 FVKESK come from the germline V gene. CDR3 residues: CASSQAASWHEQFF. The CDR3 DNA reads as TGTGCCAGCAGCCAAGCCGCCAGTTGGCATGAGCAGTTCTTC. Full variable domain (remainder filled in from reference TRBV14 and TRBJ2-1): EAGVTQFPSHSVIEKGQTVTLRCDPISGHDNLYWYRRVMGKEIKFLLHFVKESKQDESGMPNNRFLAERTGGTYSTLKVQPAELEDSGVYFCASSQAASWHEQFFGPGTRLTVL.

This clonotype occurred a few times. The chain joins TRBV24-1 to TRBJ1-5; D not resolved. With 3 bases removed from V and 0 bases from J, the gap between germline ends came to 8 bases. The CDR3 runs to 15 residues. The V gene's germline CDR1 is KGHDR and CDR2 SFDVKD. Here the CDR3 reads CATSDGYRSNQPQHF. DNA for the CDR3: TGTGCCACCAGTGATGGGTACCGTAGCAATCAGCCCCAGCATTTT.

The chain is built from TRBV18 and TRBJ2-1; the D is unclear. Germline V CDR1 and CDR2: KGHSH, LQKENI. The length of the CDR3 is 15 residues. Trimming removed 0 bases from V and 3 bases from J, with 9 bases in between. The CDR3 DNA sequence: TGTGCCAGCTCACCACCGAGACTCGTCTACAATGAGCAGTTCTTC. This codes for CASSPPRLVYNEQFF.

This chain uses TRBV19 with TRBJ2-7, with D maybe TRBD2 (6 bases). Trimming removed 5 bases at V and 3 bases at J, with 11 bases between. Germline CDR1 is LNHDA and CDR2 is SQIVND (reference sequence). The CDR3 is 13 amino acids. CDR3 sequence (DNA): TGTGCCAGTAGTGGGCTAGCGAGCTACGAGCAGTACTTC. Protein product: CASSGLASYEQYF.

In its sample, this clonotype was seen many times. The chain recombines TRBV30 with TRBJ2-1; TRBD2 aligns across 9 bases. The CDR3 spans 13 residues. V lost 6 bases to trimming and J lost 0 bases; unmatched junction nucleotides: 0. In germline, CDR1 is GTSNPN, CDR2 SVGIG (reference sequence). CDR3 protein: CACSGSSYNEQFF. The CDR3 region has the DNA TGTGCCTGTAGCGGGAGCTCCTACAATGAGCAGTTCTTC.

This clonotype was observed many times. The chain couples TRBV10-1 to TRBJ1-1; no reliable D call. Trimming shortened V by 3 bases and J by 2 bases, and 7 bases separated the two germline ends. Per germline, CDR1 WNHNN and CDR2 SYGVQD (reference sequence). This CDR3 spans 13 amino acids. The CDR3 DNA follows: TGCGCCAGCAGTGAAACTTCAAACACTGAAGCTTTCTTT. It yields the protein CASSETSNTEAFF.

The chain couples TRBV24-1 to TRBJ2-5, with no clear D. Germline-derived CDR1 and CDR2 are KGHDR and SFDVKD. With 7 bases removed from V and 2 bases from J, the gap between germline ends came to 13 bases. The CDR3 runs 14 residues. The CDR3 DNA reads as TGTGCCACCAGCTATAAGGCAGTTCAAGAGACCCAGTACTTC. It specifies CATSYKAVQETQYF.